This entry features one T cell receptor (beta chain) sequence. V lost 2 bases and J 10 bases, leaving 10 bases between the germline ends. In germline, CDR1 is SGHKS, CDR2 YYEKEE (reference sequence). This CDR3 spans 13 amino acids. This specimen comes from a study of blood T cell repertoires in COVID-19. Overall study context: T cells, B-cell-depleted T cells, or PBMCs supplied cDNA or gDNA.

As processed by the authors: It was from reference gene primer amplification that nucleated cell counts were estimated. Libraries were prepared by immunoSEQ multiplex PCR; TCRdb keeps only in-frame clonotypes and omits some of them. The DNA gave D and trimming, while V, J and clone size come from that table. The table has tens of thousands of clones, about 80% seen once. The sequencing input was peripheral blood. The J gene is TRBJ1-6, the V gene TRBV5-5; D perhaps matches TRBD1 (5 bases). The origin of this receptor is a human donor in a cohort sampled during active COVID-19. CDR3 sequence reads: CASSFKAGSPLHF. The CDR3 bases are TGTGCCAGCAGCTTCAAGGCAGGGTCACCCCTCCACTTT.